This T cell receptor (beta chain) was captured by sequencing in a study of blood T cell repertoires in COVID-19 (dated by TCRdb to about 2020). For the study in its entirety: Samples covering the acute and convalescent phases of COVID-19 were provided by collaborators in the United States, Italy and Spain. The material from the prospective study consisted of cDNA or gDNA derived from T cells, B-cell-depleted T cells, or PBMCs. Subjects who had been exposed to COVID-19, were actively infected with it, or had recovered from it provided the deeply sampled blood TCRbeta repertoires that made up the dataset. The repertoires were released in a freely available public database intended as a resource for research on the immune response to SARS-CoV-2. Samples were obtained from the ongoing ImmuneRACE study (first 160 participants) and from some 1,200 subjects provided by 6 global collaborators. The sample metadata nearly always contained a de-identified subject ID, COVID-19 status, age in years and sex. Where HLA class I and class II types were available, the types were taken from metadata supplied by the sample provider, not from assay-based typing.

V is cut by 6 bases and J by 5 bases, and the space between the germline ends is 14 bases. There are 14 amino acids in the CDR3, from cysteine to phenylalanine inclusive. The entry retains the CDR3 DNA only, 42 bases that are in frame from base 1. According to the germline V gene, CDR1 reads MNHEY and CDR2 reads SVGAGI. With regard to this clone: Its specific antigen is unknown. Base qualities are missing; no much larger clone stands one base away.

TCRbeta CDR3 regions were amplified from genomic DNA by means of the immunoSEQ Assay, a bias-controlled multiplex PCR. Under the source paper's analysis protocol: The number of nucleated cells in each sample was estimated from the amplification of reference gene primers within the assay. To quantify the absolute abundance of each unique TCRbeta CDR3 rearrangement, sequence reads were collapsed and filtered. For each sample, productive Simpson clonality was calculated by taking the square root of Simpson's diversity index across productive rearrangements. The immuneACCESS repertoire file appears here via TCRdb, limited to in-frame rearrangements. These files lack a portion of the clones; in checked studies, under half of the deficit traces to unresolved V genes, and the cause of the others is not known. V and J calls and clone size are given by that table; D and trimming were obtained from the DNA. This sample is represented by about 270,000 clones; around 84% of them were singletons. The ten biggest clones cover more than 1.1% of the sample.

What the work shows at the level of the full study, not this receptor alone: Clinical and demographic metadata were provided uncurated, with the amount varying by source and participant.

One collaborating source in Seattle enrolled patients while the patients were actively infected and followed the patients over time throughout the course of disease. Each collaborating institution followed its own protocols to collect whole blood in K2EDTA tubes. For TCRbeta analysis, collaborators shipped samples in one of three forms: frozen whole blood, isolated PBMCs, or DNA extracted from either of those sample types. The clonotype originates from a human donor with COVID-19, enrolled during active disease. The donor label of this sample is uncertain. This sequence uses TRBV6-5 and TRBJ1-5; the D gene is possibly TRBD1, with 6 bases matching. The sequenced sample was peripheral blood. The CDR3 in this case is CASRIRGGDQPQHF. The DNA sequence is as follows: TGTGCCAGCAGGATACGGGGGGGCGATCAGCCCCAGCATTTT.